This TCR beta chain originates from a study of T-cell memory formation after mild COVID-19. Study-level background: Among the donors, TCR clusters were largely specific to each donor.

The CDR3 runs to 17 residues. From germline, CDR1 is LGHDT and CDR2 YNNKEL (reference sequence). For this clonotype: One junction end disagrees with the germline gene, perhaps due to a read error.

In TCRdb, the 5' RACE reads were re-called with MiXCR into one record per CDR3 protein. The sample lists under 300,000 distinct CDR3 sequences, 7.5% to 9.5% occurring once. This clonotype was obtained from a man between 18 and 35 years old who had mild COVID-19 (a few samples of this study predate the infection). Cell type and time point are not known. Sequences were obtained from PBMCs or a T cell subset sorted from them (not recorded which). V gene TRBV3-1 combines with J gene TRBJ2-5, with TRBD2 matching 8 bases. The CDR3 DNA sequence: TGTGCCAGCAGCCAACTGACTAGCGTGACTTTAAGAGAGGCCCAGTACTTC. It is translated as CASSQLTSVTLREAQYF.